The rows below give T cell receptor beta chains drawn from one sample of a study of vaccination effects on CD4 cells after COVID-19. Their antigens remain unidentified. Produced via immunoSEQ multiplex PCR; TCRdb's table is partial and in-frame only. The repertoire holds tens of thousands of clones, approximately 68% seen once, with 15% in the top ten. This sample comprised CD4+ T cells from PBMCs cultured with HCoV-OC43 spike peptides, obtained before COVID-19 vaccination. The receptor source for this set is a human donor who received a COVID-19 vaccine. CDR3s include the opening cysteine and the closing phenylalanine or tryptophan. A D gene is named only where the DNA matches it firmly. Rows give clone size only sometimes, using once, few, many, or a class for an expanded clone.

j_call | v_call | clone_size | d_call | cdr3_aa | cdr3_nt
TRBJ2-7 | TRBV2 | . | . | CASSVWGLLSEQYF | TGTGCCAGCAGTGTATGGGGTCTCCTCTCCGAGCAGTACTTC
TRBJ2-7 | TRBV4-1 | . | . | CASSRGLSAYEQYF | TGCGCCAGCAGCCGGGGACTCTCGGCGTACGAGCAGTACTTC
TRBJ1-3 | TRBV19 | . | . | CASRGGSGNTIYF | TGTGCCAGTAGAGGGGGCTCTGGAAACACCATATATTTT
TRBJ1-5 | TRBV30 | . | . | CAWSEQGRGNQPQHF | TGTGCCTGGAGTGAACAGGGAAGAGGCAATCAGCCCCAGCATTTT
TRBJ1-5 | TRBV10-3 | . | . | CAISDGDYSNQPQHF | TGTGCCATCAGTGACGGGGACTATAGCAATCAGCCCCAGCATTTT
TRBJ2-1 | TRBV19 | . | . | CASSISGQRGDRGYNEQFF | TGTGCCAGTAGTATAAGCGGACAGAGGGGGGATCGTGGTTACAATGAGCAGTTCTTC
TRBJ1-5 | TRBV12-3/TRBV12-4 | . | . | CASTHSNQPQHF | TGTGCCAGCACCCATAGCAATCAGCCCCAGCATTTT
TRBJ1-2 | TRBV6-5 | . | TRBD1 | CASRGDRYVYGYTF | TGTGCCAGCAGGGGGGACAGATACGTCTATGGCTACACCTTC
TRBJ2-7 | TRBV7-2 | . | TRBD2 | CASSFGLAVSYEQYF | TGTGCCAGCAGCTTCGGACTAGCGGTCTCCTACGAGCAGTACTTC
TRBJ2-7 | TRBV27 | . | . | CASSLRGYEQYF | TGTGCCAGCAGTTTACGCGGTTACGAGCAGTACTTC
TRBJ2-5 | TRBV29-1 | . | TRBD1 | CSVGTGGLETQYF | TGCAGCGTGGGGACAGGGGGTCTGGAGACCCAGTACTTC
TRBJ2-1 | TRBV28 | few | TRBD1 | CASSFGTVYNEQFF | TGTGCCAGCAGTTTCGGGACAGTCTACAATGAGCAGTTCTTC
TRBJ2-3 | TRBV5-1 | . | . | CASWRGPLGGHADTQYF | TGCGCCAGCTGGCGAGGACCTCTCGGGGGGCACGCAGATACGCAGTATTTT
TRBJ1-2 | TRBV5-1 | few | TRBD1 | CASSEPGGDYGYTF | TGCGCCAGCAGCGAGCCAGGGGGGGACTATGGCTACACCTTC
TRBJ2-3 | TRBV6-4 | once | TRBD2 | CASRELAGTTDTQYF | TGTGCCAGCAGAGAACTAGCGGGGACCACAGATACGCAGTATTTT
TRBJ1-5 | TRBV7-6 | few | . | CASSATQDRTRPQHF | TGTGCCAGCAGCGCCACCCAAGACAGGACAAGGCCCCAGCATTTT
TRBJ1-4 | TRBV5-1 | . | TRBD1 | CASSTGQGRLSEKLFF | TGCGCCAGCAGTACAGGACAGGGAAGGCTGAGTGAAAAACTGTTTTTT
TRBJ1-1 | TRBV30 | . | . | CAWEKERNTEAFF | TGTGCCTGGGAGAAAGAGCGGAACACTGAAGCTTTCTTT
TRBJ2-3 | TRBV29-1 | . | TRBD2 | CSVQGRVTDTQYF | TGCAGCGTTCAAGGGAGGGTCACAGATACGCAGTATTTT
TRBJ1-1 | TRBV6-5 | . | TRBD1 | CASKMTGVNTEAFF | TGTGCCAGCAAAATGACAGGGGTGAACACTGAAGCTTTCTTT
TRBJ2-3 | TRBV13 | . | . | CASSYRDWVMGTDTQYF | TGTGCCAGCAGCTATCGGGACTGGGTTATGGGCACAGATACGCAGTATTTT
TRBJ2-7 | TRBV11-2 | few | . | CASSLGFLGPNNYEQYF | TGTGCCAGCAGCTTAGGGTTCCTGGGACCGAATAACTACGAGCAGTACTTC